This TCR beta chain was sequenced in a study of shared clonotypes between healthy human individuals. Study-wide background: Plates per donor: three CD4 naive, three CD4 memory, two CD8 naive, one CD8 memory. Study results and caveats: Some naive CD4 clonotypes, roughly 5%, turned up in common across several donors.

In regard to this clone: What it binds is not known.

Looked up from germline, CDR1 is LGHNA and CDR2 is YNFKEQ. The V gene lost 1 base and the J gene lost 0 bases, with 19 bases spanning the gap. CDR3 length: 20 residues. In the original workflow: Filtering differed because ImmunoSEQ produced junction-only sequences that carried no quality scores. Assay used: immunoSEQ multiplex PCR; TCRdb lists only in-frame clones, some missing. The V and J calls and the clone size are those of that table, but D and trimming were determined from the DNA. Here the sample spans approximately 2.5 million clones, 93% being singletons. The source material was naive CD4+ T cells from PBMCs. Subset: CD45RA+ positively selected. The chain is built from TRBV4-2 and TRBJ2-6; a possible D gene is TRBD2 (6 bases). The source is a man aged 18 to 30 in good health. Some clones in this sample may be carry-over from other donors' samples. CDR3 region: CASSQVSREAGPSGANVLTF. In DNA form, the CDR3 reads TGTGCCAGCAGCCAAGTCTCGCGGGAAGCAGGTCCCTCTGGGGCCAACGTCCTGACTTTC.